The clone carrying this TCR beta chain showed up just a few times. These data come from a study of early T cells in non-severe SARS-CoV-2 infection. Each CDR3 protein is one row after TCRdb ran MiXCR on the 5' RACE reads. The data show 40,000 to 45,000 distinct CDR3 sequences, about 4.9% seen once. This CDR3 has 15 residues. The V gene's germline CDR1 is SNHLY and CDR2 FYNNEI. Trimming took 4 bases from V and 4 from J, leaving 14 bases between them. The receptor was derived from an adult who was a healthcare worker with PCR-confirmed SARS-CoV-2 infection or an uninfected control (not recorded which). The chain joins TRBV2 to TRBJ2-1; tentatively, D is TRBD1 or TRBD2 (7 bases each). The sequencing input was whole blood. CDR3 sequence: CASSAGRGGYNEQFF. In DNA, the CDR3 is TGTGCCAGCAGTGCTGGCAGGGGGGGATACAATGAGCAGTTCTTC.